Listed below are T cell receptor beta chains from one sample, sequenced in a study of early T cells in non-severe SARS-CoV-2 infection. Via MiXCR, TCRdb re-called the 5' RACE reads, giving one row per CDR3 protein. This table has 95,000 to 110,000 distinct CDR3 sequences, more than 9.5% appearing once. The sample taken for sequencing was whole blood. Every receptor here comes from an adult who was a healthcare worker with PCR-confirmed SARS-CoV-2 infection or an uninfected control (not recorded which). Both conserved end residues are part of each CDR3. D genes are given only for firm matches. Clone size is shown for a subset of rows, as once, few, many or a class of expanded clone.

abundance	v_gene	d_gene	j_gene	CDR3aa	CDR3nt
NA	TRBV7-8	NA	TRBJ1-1	CASSLVIGDTEAFF	TGTGCCAGCAGCTTAGTTATAGGGGACACTGAAGCTTTCTTT
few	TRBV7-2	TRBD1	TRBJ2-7	CASSLWDRPGNEQYF	TGTGCCAGCAGCCTATGGGACAGGCCGGGGAACGAGCAGTACTTC
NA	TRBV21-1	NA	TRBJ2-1	CASSKIGTISAGIEQFF	TGTGCCAGCAGCAAAATCGGTACAATATCGGCGGGAATTGAGCAGTTCTTC
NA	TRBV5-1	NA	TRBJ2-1	CASSLQVSSYNEQFF	TGCGCCAGCAGCTTGCAGGTGTCGTCCTACAATGAGCAGTTCTTC
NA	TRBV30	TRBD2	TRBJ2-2	CSAGGTNTGELFF	TGTTCCGCGGGGGGCACCAACACCGGGGAGCTGTTTTTT
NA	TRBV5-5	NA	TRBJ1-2	CVSSSTGSYGYTF	TGTGTCAGCAGCTCCACAGGGTCCTATGGCTACACCTTC
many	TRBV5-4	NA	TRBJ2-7	CASSPGTPYEQYF	TGTGCCAGCAGCCCCGGGACTCCCTACGAGCAGTACTTC
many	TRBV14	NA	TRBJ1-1	CASSQGGTVEAFF	TGTGCCAGCAGCCAAGGGGGTACTGTTGAAGCTTTCTTT
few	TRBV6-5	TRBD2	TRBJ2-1	CASSYSGWSLAGGAANEQFF	TGTGCCAGCAGTTACTCTGGTTGGTCTCTAGCGGGAGGAGCTGCCAATGAGCAGTTCTTC
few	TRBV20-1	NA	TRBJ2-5	CSAPNFDRAGQETQYF	TGCAGTGCTCCTAACTTCGACAGGGCGGGACAAGAGACCCAGTACTTC
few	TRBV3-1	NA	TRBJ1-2	CASSRGPSGGSGYTF	TGTGCCAGCAGCCGGGGACCTTCTGGGGGGAGCGGCTACACCTTC
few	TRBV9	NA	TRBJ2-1	CASSVRALGDEQFF	TGTGCCAGCAGCGTAAGAGCGCTTGGGGATGAGCAGTTCTTC
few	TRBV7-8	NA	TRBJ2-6	CASSSQETGANVLTF	TGTGCCAGCAGCTCCCAAGAGACTGGGGCCAACGTCCTGACTTTC
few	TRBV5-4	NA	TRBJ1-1	CASSLIPRRRNTEAFF	TGTGCCAGCAGCCTAATACCGAGACGGAGGAACACTGAAGCTTTCTTT
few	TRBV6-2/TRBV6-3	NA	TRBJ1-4	CASSRPRSADEKLFF	TGTGCCAGCAGCCGGCCCCGTTCCGCGGATGAAAAACTGTTTTTT
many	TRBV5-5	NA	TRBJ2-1	CASTSMGRNYNEQFF	TGTGCCAGTACCTCCATGGGGCGGAATTACAATGAGCAGTTCTTC
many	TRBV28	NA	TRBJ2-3	CASSPSTDTQYF	TGTGCCAGCAGTCCCAGCACAGATACGCAGTATTTT
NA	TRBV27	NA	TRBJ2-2	CASSLIGSGELFF	TGTGCCAGCAGTTTAATTGGTTCTGGGGAGCTGTTTTTT
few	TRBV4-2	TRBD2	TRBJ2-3	CASSQDEAGDTDTQYF	TGTGCCAGCAGCCAAGATGAGGCGGGAGACACAGATACGCAGTATTTT
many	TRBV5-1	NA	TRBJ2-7	CASGAGATYEQYF	TGCGCCAGCGGGGCAGGGGCGACCTACGAGCAGTACTTC
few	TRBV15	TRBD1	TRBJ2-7	CATSRGQGVTEQYF	TGTGCCACCAGCAGAGGACAGGGGGTTACTGAGCAGTACTTC
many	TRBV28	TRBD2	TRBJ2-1	CASSGPGLAANEQFF	TGTGCCAGCAGTGGTCCGGGACTAGCAGCTAATGAGCAGTTCTTC
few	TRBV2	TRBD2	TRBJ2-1	CASSREGDNEQFF	TGTGCCAGCTCTCGGGAGGGCGACAATGAGCAGTTCTTC
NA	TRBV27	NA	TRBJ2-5	CASSRQGPDRLETQYF	TGTGCCAGCAGCCGCCAAGGCCCGGACCGCCTTGAGACCCAGTACTTC
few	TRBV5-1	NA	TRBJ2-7	CASRDGRSYEQYF	TGCGCCAGCAGAGATGGGAGGTCCTACGAGCAGTACTTC
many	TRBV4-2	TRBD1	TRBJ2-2	CASSLGQAAGELLF	TGTGCCAGCAGCCTAGGACAGGCAGCCGGGGAGCTGCTTTTT
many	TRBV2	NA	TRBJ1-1	CASMGISGDTEAFF	TGTGCCAGCATGGGCATTAGCGGAGACACTGAAGCTTTCTTT
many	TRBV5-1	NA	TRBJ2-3	CASKREGTDTQYF	TGCGCCAGCAAGAGGGAGGGCACAGATACGCAGTATTTT
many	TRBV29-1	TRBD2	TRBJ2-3	CSVEQRDRDTQYF	TGCAGCGTAGAGCAGCGGGACCGGGATACGCAGTATTTT
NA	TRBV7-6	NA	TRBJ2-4	CASSLSGNIQYF	TGTGCCAGCAGCTTAAGCGGAAACATTCAGTACTTC
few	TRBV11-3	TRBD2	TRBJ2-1	CASSPLAGGNNEQFF	TGTGCCAGCAGCCCGCTAGCGGGAGGTAACAATGAGCAGTTCTTC
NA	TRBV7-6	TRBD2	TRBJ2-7	CASSSPLAGGSTYEQYF	TGTGCCAGCAGCTCCCCGCTAGCGGGAGGGAGTACCTACGAGCAGTACTTC
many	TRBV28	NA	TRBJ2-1	CASSLVFSYDVGREQFF	TGTGCCAGCAGTTTAGTCTTCAGTTACGACGTGGGACGGGAGCAGTTCTTC
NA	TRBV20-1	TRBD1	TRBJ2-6	CSAAGGQGWTNVLTF	TGCAGTGCAGCCGGGGGACAGGGTTGGACCAACGTCCTGACTTTC
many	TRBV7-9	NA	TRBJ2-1	CASSSRAQKDYNEQFF	TGTGCCAGCAGCTCGAGGGCCCAAAAGGACTACAATGAGCAGTTCTTC
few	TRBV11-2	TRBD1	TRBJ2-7	CASSLAQGAREQYF	TGTGCCAGCAGCTTAGCCCAGGGGGCGAGGGAGCAGTACTTC
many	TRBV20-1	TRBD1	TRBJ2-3	CSTDRGLDTQYF	TGCAGTACAGACAGGGGGTTGGATACGCAGTATTTT
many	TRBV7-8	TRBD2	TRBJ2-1	CASSPPAGSPRGEQFF	TGTGCCAGCAGCCCCCCAGCGGGATCTCCGCGGGGTGAGCAGTTCTTC
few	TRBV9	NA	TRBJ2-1	CASSPQPGWGRTDEQFF	TGTGCCAGCAGCCCCCAGCCCGGGTGGGGCAGGACCGATGAGCAGTTCTTC
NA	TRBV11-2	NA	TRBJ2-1	CASSLTVGSYNEQFF	TGTGCCAGCAGCCTAACTGTAGGCTCCTACAATGAGCAGTTCTTC
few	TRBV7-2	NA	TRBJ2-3	CASREGASTDTQYF	TGTGCCAGCCGGGAGGGGGCTAGCACAGATACGCAGTATTTT
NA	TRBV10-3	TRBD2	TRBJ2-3	CAISESLASGMNTQYF	TGTGCCATCAGTGAGTCGCTGGCTAGCGGGATGAATACGCAGTATTTT
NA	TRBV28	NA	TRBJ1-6	CASRRDGSSYNSPLHF	TGTGCCAGCAGGCGGGATGGCAGCTCCTATAATTCACCCCTCCACTTT
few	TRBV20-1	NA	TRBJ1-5	CSARDRVSQPQHF	TGCAGTGCTAGAGACAGGGTTAGTCAGCCCCAGCATTTT
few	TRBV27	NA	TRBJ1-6	CASGRADSSPLHF	TGTGCCAGCGGCAGGGCAGACTCTTCACCCCTCCACTTT
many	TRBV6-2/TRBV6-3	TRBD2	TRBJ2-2	CASSYAGEDTGELFF	TGTGCCAGCAGTTATGCGGGAGAGGACACCGGGGAGCTGTTTTTT
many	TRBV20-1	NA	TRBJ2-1	CSARESGRPSYNEQFF	TGCAGTGCTAGAGAAAGCGGTCGCCCCTCCTACAATGAGCAGTTCTTC
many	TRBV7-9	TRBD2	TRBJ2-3	CALAGGSTDTQYF	TGTGCCCTAGCGGGAGGGAGCACAGATACGCAGTATTTT
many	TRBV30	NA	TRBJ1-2	CAWTPYKGYGYTF	TGTGCCTGGACCCCTTACAAGGGCTATGGCTACACCTTC
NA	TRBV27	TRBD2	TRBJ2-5	CASSLYTSGRKETQYF	TGTGCCAGCAGTTTATACACTAGCGGGAGGAAGGAGACCCAGTACTTC
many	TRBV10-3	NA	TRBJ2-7	CAISDLADSYEQYF	TGTGCCATCAGTGATCTCGCGGACTCCTACGAGCAGTACTTC
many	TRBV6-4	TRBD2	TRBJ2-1	CASSDAGTSGTNEQFF	TGTGCCAGCAGTGATGCCGGGACTAGCGGGACTAATGAGCAGTTCTTC
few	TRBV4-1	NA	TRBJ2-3	CASSQAQEKKLTDTQYF	TGCGCCAGCAGCCAAGCTCAGGAAAAAAAGTTAACAGATACGCAGTATTTT